A selection of T cell receptor beta chains follows, all from one sample in a study of blood T cell repertoires in COVID-19. Generated by immunoSEQ multiplex PCR, the TCRdb table keeps only in-frame clones and is missing some. The sample carries about 300,000 clones, around nine tenths recorded once. The sequenced sample consisted of PBMCs or T cells enriched from blood (not recorded which). The receptors stem from a woman in her 50s who had been exposed to COVID-19. CDR3s include the opening cysteine and the closing phenylalanine or tryptophan. The order of the fields is J gene, clone size, D gene, V gene, CDR3 DNA, CDR3 protein. A D gene is named only where the DNA matches it firmly. Only some rows state a clone size, as once, few, many or a class for expanded clones.

TRBJ1-3	NA	NA	TRBV19	TGTGCCAGTAGCTTGGACAGCTCTGGAAACACCATATATTTT	CASSLDSSGNTIYF
TRBJ1-4	NA	NA	TRBV7-9	TGTGCCAGCAGCTTAGGAACACAGGGTCAAATGTTTTTT	CASSLGTQGQMFF
TRBJ2-2	NA	NA	TRBV30	TGTGCCTCCCGATGGGCAAACACCGGGGAGCTGTTTTTT	CASRWANTGELFF
TRBJ2-3	once	TRBD2	TRBV5-1	TGCGCCAGCAGCTCCGGGGGGATCACAGATACGCAGTATTTT	CASSSGGITDTQYF
TRBJ2-6	NA	TRBD1	TRBV4-1	TGCGCCAGCAGCCAGGGGACAGGTTTGTCTGGGGCCAACGTCCTGACTTTC	CASSQGTGLSGANVLTF
TRBJ1-1	once	NA	TRBV6-5	TGTGCCACCCACGCTCCGGGGAGGTTTGACACTGAAGCTTTCTTT	CATHAPGRFDTEAFF
TRBJ1-1	NA	NA	TRBV7-9	TGTGCCAGCCTCCGAGGGGGGAACACTGAAGCTTTCTTT	CASLRGGNTEAFF
TRBJ1-3	once	TRBD1	TRBV9	TGTGCCAGCAGCCCAGGGGGACTCTCTGGAAACACCATATATTTT	CASSPGGLSGNTIYF
TRBJ1-1	few	TRBD1	TRBV5-1	TGCGCCAGCACCCTGGACAGGGCTGACACTGAAGCTTTCTTT	CASTLDRADTEAFF
TRBJ2-3	NA	TRBD2	TRBV7-2	TGTGCCAGCAGCTCCGCTAGCGGGGGGAGAGATACGCAGTATTTT	CASSSASGGRDTQYF
TRBJ1-1	NA	TRBD1	TRBV11-2	TGTGCCAGCAGCCGGCCTCCGGGACAGGGAATAACTTTCTTT	CASSRPPGQGITFF
TRBJ2-1	NA	TRBD2	TRBV29-1	TGCAGCGTTGTACCTAGCGGGGCCTACAATGAGCAGTTCTTC	CSVVPSGAYNEQFF
TRBJ2-1	NA	TRBD1	TRBV27	TGTGCCAGCAGTTTTAACAACGACAGGGTCTACAATGAGCAGTTCTTC	CASSFNNDRVYNEQFF
TRBJ1-5	few	TRBD1	TRBV24-1	TGTGCCACCAGTGATGCCAGGGGGAGCGGGCAGCCCCAGCATTTT	CATSDARGSGQPQHF
TRBJ1-3	NA	NA	TRBV25-1	TGTGCCAGCAGTGACGGTAACACCATATATTTT	CASSDGNTIYF
TRBJ2-5	NA	NA	TRBV2	TGTGCCAGCAGTGAAGGACAACAAGAGACCCAGTACTTC	CASSEGQQETQYF
TRBJ1-1	NA	NA	TRBV5-6	TGTGCCAGCAGCTATGGGGGGGGCTGGTACACTGAAGCTTTCTTT	CASSYGGGWYTEAFF
TRBJ2-1	NA	TRBD2	TRBV4-1	TGCGCCAGCAGCCAATGGACTAGTTTTGAGCAGTTCTTC	CASSQWTSFEQFF
TRBJ2-1	few	NA	TRBV18	TGTGCCAGCTCACTAGGGACAAATTACAATGAGCAGTTCTTC	CASSLGTNYNEQFF
TRBJ1-1	NA	NA	TRBV7-6	TGTGCCAGCAGCGCAGGGGAGGGGCAGAACACTGAAGCTTTCTTT	CASSAGEGQNTEAFF
TRBJ2-1	NA	NA	TRBV25-1	TGTGCCAGCAGTGAATATGAACGCGATGAGCAGTTCTTC	CASSEYERDEQFF
TRBJ2-7	NA	NA	TRBV19	TGTGCCAGTAGTAAGAGGCTCGCCTCCTACGAGCAGTACTTC	CASSKRLASYEQYF
TRBJ1-2	NA	NA	TRBV7-9	TGTGCCAGCAGCTTAGGCACAGGGACCTATGGCTACACCTTC	CASSLGTGTYGYTF
TRBJ2-3	NA	TRBD2	TRBV2	TGTGCCAGCACGGTCAGCGGGGGAGTCACAGATACGCAGTATTTT	CASTVSGGVTDTQYF
TRBJ1-1	NA	TRBD1	TRBV6-2/TRBV6-3	TGTGCCAGCAGGTACCGGGACAGGGTGAACACTGAAGCTTTCTTT	CASRYRDRVNTEAFF
TRBJ2-5	once	NA	TRBV11-3	TGTGCCAGCAGCTTAAGGGCTAGCGAGCAAGAGACCCAGTACTTC	CASSLRASEQETQYF
TRBJ2-1	NA	NA	TRBV5-4	TGTGCCAGCAGCTTTATTACCGGGGATGAGCAGTTCTTC	CASSFITGDEQFF
TRBJ1-2	NA	NA	TRBV2	TGTGCCAGCAGTGGCCTACGGGGGGCCCTTACCGGCTATGGCTACACCTTC	CASSGLRGALTGYGYTF
TRBJ2-2	NA	TRBD2	TRBV3-1/TRBV3-2	TGTGCCAGCAGCCCCACTCCTAGCGGGGGGGCCGGGGAGCTGTTTTTT	CASSPTPSGGAGELFF
TRBJ2-1	NA	TRBD2	TRBV10-2	TGCGCCAGCAGTAGGACTAGCGGGGGGGAGATGGATGAGCAGTTCTTC	CASSRTSGGEMDEQFF
TRBJ1-1	NA	TRBD1	TRBV19	TGTGCCAGTAGTATAGGGTCCTTAGGACAGGGGGCCGGGGACACTGAAGCTTTCTTT	CASSIGSLGQGAGDTEAFF